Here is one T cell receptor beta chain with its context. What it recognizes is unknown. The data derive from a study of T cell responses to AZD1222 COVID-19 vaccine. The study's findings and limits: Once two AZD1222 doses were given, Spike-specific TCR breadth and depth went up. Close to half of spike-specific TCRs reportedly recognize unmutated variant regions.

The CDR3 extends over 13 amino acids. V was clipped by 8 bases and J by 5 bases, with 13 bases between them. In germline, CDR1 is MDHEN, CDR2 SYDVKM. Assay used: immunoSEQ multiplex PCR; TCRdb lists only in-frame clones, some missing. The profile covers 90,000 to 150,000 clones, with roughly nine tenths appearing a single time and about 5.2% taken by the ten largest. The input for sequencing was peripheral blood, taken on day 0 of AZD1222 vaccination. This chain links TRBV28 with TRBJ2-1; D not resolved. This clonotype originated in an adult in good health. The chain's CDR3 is CASLNLVNNEQFF. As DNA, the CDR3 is TGTGCCAGCCTAAATCTAGTCAACAATGAGCAGTTCTTC. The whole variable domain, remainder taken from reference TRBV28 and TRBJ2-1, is DVKVTQSSRYLVKRTGEKVFLECVQDMDHENMFWYRQDPGLGLRLIYFSYDVKMKEKGDIPEGYSVSREKKERFSLILESASTNQTSMYLCASLNLVNNEQFFGPGTRLTVL.